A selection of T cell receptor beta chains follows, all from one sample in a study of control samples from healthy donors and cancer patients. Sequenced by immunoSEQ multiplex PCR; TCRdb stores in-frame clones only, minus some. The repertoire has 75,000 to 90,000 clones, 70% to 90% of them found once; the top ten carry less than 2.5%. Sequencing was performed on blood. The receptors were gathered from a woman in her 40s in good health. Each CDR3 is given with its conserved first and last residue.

CDR3aa: CASSEPPGTGLETGELFF; v_gene: TRBV25-1; j_gene: TRBJ2-2
CDR3aa: CASSQGAGNSPLHF; v_gene: TRBV19; j_gene: TRBJ1-6
CDR3aa: CASKGTWGYTF; v_gene: TRBV28; j_gene: TRBJ1-2
CDR3aa: CASRARPGTSGRGQFF; v_gene: TRBV2; j_gene: TRBJ2-1
CDR3aa: CAFGTGLGGYTF; v_gene: TRBV30; j_gene: TRBJ1-2
CDR3aa: CASSYSSRAGAKNIQYF; v_gene: TRBV6-2/TRBV6-3; j_gene: TRBJ2-4
CDR3aa: CASSLGQVTFGYTF; v_gene: TRBV11-3; j_gene: TRBJ1-2
CDR3aa: CASSSGLSTDTQYF; v_gene: TRBV7-9; j_gene: TRBJ2-3
CDR3aa: CAISDASHRAIHQPQHF; v_gene: TRBV10-3; j_gene: TRBJ1-5
CDR3aa: CASSPGRLNTEAFF; v_gene: TRBV9; j_gene: TRBJ1-1
CDR3aa: CASSFAGTGSYEQYF; v_gene: TRBV27; j_gene: TRBJ2-7
CDR3aa: CASSENGYGYTF; v_gene: TRBV6-5; j_gene: TRBJ1-2
CDR3aa: CASSADATGYEQYF; v_gene: TRBV7-9; j_gene: TRBJ2-7
CDR3aa: CASSFRVGEAFF; v_gene: TRBV7-2; j_gene: TRBJ1-1
CDR3aa: CASSAGTSGKTQYF; v_gene: TRBV5-4; j_gene: TRBJ2-5
CDR3aa: CASSQNRVGAGEKLFF; v_gene: TRBV14; j_gene: TRBJ1-4
CDR3aa: CASSYSNGGHYGYTF; v_gene: TRBV6-5; j_gene: TRBJ1-2
CDR3aa: CAWSPGETQYF; v_gene: TRBV30; j_gene: TRBJ2-5
CDR3aa: CASSYRDRGYEQYF; v_gene: TRBV6-2/TRBV6-3; j_gene: TRBJ2-7
CDR3aa: CASRDGSHLEQFF; v_gene: TRBV27; j_gene: TRBJ2-1
CDR3aa: CASSQETSGPSYEQYF; v_gene: TRBV3-1/TRBV3-2; j_gene: TRBJ2-7
CDR3aa: CAWGQGARGYTF; v_gene: TRBV30; j_gene: TRBJ1-2
CDR3aa: CASSLSLAGASGANVLTF; v_gene: TRBV7-2; j_gene: TRBJ2-6
CDR3aa: CASRTLDNSPLHF; v_gene: TRBV19; j_gene: TRBJ1-6
CDR3aa: CASSTPGQGIDEQFF; v_gene: TRBV19; j_gene: TRBJ2-1
CDR3aa: CASSDFGLAGNTGELFF; v_gene: TRBV7-8; j_gene: TRBJ2-2
CDR3aa: CASSPSKGQASGGTAQYF; v_gene: TRBV18; j_gene: TRBJ2-7
CDR3aa: CASTRQASAEAFF; v_gene: TRBV27; j_gene: TRBJ1-1
CDR3aa: CAISEGQDSYEQYF; v_gene: TRBV10-3; j_gene: TRBJ2-7
CDR3aa: CASSSSGGGYTEAFF; v_gene: TRBV13; j_gene: TRBJ1-1
CDR3aa: CAWSVLGRRVGTEAFF; v_gene: TRBV30; j_gene: TRBJ1-1
CDR3aa: CASSQTNEKLFF; v_gene: TRBV18; j_gene: TRBJ1-4
CDR3aa: CASSSDRLRTYEQYF; v_gene: TRBV7-2; j_gene: TRBJ2-7
CDR3aa: CSVESGFTTEQYF; v_gene: TRBV29-1; j_gene: TRBJ2-7
CDR3aa: CATSNAQAHGANVLTF; v_gene: TRBV24-1; j_gene: TRBJ2-6
CDR3aa: CASSTLPGGGEYF; v_gene: TRBV6-5; j_gene: TRBJ2-4
CDR3aa: CASSKGTGGNSYEQYF; v_gene: TRBV5-1; j_gene: TRBJ2-7
CDR3aa: CASSPGDDQPQHF; v_gene: TRBV18; j_gene: TRBJ1-5
CDR3aa: CASSLGVEFTGELFF; v_gene: TRBV7-3; j_gene: TRBJ2-2
CDR3aa: CASSILGQGTEAFF; v_gene: TRBV19; j_gene: TRBJ1-1
CDR3aa: CAWSEGSPLHF; v_gene: TRBV30; j_gene: TRBJ1-6
CDR3aa: CASTRGMNTEAFF; v_gene: TRBV7-8; j_gene: TRBJ1-1
CDR3aa: CASSLSGGTEAFF; v_gene: TRBV6-4; j_gene: TRBJ1-1
CDR3aa: CASGPGGAFF; v_gene: TRBV2; j_gene: TRBJ1-1
CDR3aa: CASSLNEQFF; v_gene: TRBV12-3/TRBV12-4; j_gene: TRBJ2-1
CDR3aa: CASRPTGLLYEKLFF; v_gene: TRBV5-1; j_gene: TRBJ1-4
CDR3aa: CASILITGHTEAFF; v_gene: TRBV7-2; j_gene: TRBJ1-1
CDR3aa: CASSLRLAGFFSYEQYF; v_gene: TRBV5-8; j_gene: TRBJ2-7